What follows describes a single TCR beta chain. These data originate in a study of lymphopenia after photon versus proton radiotherapy. Profiled with immunoSEQ multiplex PCR; TCRdb holds only in-frame clones, not every one. The table shows 55,000 to 85,000 clones, with about 90% occurring only once. The CDR3 contains 15 residues. With 6 bases removed from V and 3 bases from J, the gap between germline ends came to 14 bases. Germline loops: CDR1 MNHNS, CDR2 SASEGT. This sequence originates from a woman in her thirties or forties with cholangiocarcinoma. Specimen: peripheral blood, collected from a patient treated with photon-based radiotherapy. J is TRBJ1-4 and V is TRBV6-1, with unresolved D. The CDR3 protein is CASRKDPLPNEKLFF. DNA for the CDR3: TGTGCCAGCAGAAAGGACCCACTTCCTAATGAAAAACTGTTTTTT.